This T cell receptor (beta chain) was recovered during a study of T-cell memory formation after mild COVID-19 (dated by TCRdb to the early 2020s). Context from the whole study: TCR sequence clusters from the two donors were largely donor specific. In a couple of donors, T-cell clones that expanded and contracted after mild COVID-19 were tracked by sequencing TCRalpha and TCRbeta repertoires over time. Two young, previously healthy adult volunteers made up the cohort, one male and one female.

What the study reported, not specific to this receptor: Clones contracting from day 15 to 85 had balanced CD4/CD8 phenotypes, while a second wave expanding from day 15 to 37 was biased towards CD4+. Contracting CD4+ clones turned up mainly in the CM and EM memory subsets, whereas EMRA was where CD8+ clones were enriched. Some responding clones were found in pre-infection memory, which suggests that pre-existing cross-reactive memory T cells took part in the SARS-CoV-2 response. SARS-CoV-2 specificity was not confirmed for the second-wave clones peaking on day 37. Only a couple of mild cases were covered by the study, and larger cohorts that include severe cases with pre-infection samples were considered necessary.

CDR1 SEHNR and CDR2 FQNEAQ were looked up in the germline V gene (reference sequence). The germline ends are 7 bases apart after V is trimmed by 3 bases and J by 3 bases. The CDR3, cysteine through phenylalanine, is 13 amino acids long. This entry keeps only the CDR3 DNA: 39 bases, framed from base 1. This clonotype has a count of ten or more. Its binding antigen is unknown. Base qualities are missing; no much larger clone stands one base away. Ficoll-Paque density gradient centrifugation was used to isolate PBMCs. Reads for this sample came from an Illumina NovaSeq 6000. TCRalpha and TCRbeta cDNA libraries were built by 5'RACE with constant-segment primers, adding sample barcodes and unique molecular identifiers. RNA was extracted from every sample with Trizol reagent. Amplification of the libraries took two PCR steps, and the second step added a second sample barcode plus Illumina TruSeq adapters. The libraries were sequenced on an Illumina NovaSeq using 2 x 150 bp paired-end reads. Per the authors' processing: The reads were demultiplexed and collapsed into UMI-guided consensus sequences using migec v1.2.7. With mixcr v2.1.11, UMI consensuses were aligned to TRA and TRB V and J templates and assembled into clonotypes. Clonotypes were classified as expanded or contracted when called significant by both edgeR and NoisET, with noise models trained on biological replicates. edgeR calls used a false discovery rate-adjusted p below 0.01 and a log2 fold-change threshold of 1. As an exploratory analysis of dynamics, PCA with hierarchical clustering was applied to max-normalized trajectories of the 1000 most abundant clonotypes. The CD4 or CD8 phenotype of responding clones was assigned using the separately sequenced CD4+ and CD8+ repertoires. TCRdb took the public reads, trimmed them with fastp at Q25, ran MiXCR for clone calling and kept in-frame beta chains. Records with the same CDR3 protein are collapsed into one entry carrying the most frequent genes and DNA. The V and J calls were determined by TCRdb, not by the authors. For this sample the table gives about 470,000 distinct CDR3 sequences, of which about 23% were detected only once. The biggest ten clones account for approximately 12% of the sample.

This receptor was taken from an adult woman who had mild COVID-19 (a few samples of this study predate the infection). The sample titles of this study are shuffled in the database, so cell type and time point are left out; the donor was told from shared clones. The chain couples TRBV7-9 to TRBJ2-3; no confident D gene assignment can be made. Sequencing was done on a sample of PBMCs or a T cell subset sorted from them (not recorded which). The CDR3 has the sequence CASSFGRTDTQYF. The DNA sequence is as follows: TGTGCCAGCAGCTTCGGAAGGACAGATACGCAGTATTTT.